The 10 T cell receptor beta chains given below trace back to one sample, sequenced in a study of T cells after yellow fever vaccination. TCRdb reprocessed the 5' RACE reads via MiXCR and lists one record per CDR3 protein. This sample carries some 300,000 distinct CDR3 sequences, around 8.1% of them seen once, and the ten largest clones take approximately 16%. The sample here was PBMCs, taken roughly 45 days after the first yellow fever vaccination. These receptors originate from a man younger than 30 who received the YFV17D yellow fever vaccine.

This clonotype was recorded a few times. The chain carries TRBV7-3 and TRBJ2-6; 10 bases line up with TRBD1. After removal of 5 bases from V and 2 bases from J, the junction contained 9 bases not matched to a gene. Looked up from germline, CDR1 is SGHTA and CDR2 is FQGTGA. CDR3 length: 18 residues. CDR3 nucleotides: TGTGCCAGCAGCCCGCGACAGGGGGCAGGAACTGGGGCCAACGTCCTGACTTTC. Translating gives CASSPRQGAGTGANVLTF.

V usage is TRBV5-1 and J usage is TRBJ1-5; a weak D match, TRBD1 (5 bases). V gave up 5 bases and J gave up 2 bases, with 11 bases separating them. The CDR3 has 14 amino acids. The V gene's germline CDR1 is SGHRS and CDR2 YFSETQ. Written as DNA, the CDR3 is TGCGCCAGCAGTTGGGGCGACGGCAATCAGCCCCAGCATTTT. As protein: CASSWGDGNQPQHF.

This clonotype was counted only a few times. The V gene is TRBV6-5, the J gene TRBJ1-5; D is unclear. This CDR3 region has 13 residues. Trimming left V 3 bases short and J 3 bases short, with 6 bases between. Per the germline V gene, CDR1 is MNHEY and CDR2 is SVGAGI. As DNA, the CDR3 is TGTGCCAGCAGTTATGGGTTCAATCAGCCCCAGCATTTT. As protein: CASSYGFNQPQHF.

CDR3 protein: CASTPAGGPGGELFF. CDR3 DNA sequence: TGTGCCAGCACTCCAGCGGGGGGGCCAGGCGGGGAGCTGTTTTTT. The gene calls are TRBV25-1 and TRBJ2-2; 10 bases align to TRBD2. Germline assignment: CDR1 MGHDK and CDR2 SYGVNS. Trimming at V came to 7 bases and at J to 7 bases, leaving 9 bases not matched to a gene. This CDR3 spans 15 amino acids.

CDR3 nucleotide sequence: TGTGCCAGCAGTTTTTCGGGACAGGGGGCCACCTACGAGCAGTACGTC. It specifies CASSFSGQGATYEQYV. The chain joins TRBV28 to TRBJ2-7; 12 nucleotides line up with TRBD1. V gave up 3 bases and J gave up 2 bases; unmatched junction bases: 5. CDR3 size: 16 residues. The germline V gene has CDR1 MDHEN and CDR2 SYDVKM.

This chain links TRBV6-1 with TRBJ1-1, with 8 nucleotides matching TRBD1. The germline V gene encodes CDR1 MNHNS and CDR2 SASEGT. J was trimmed by 6 bases and V by 8 bases; bases with no gene match: 11. The CDR3 length is 14 residues. CDR3 residues: CASAGTGLTAEAFF. The CDR3 DNA reads as TGTGCCAGCGCCGGGACAGGCCTCACGGCTGAAGCTTTCTTT.

The V gene is TRBV18, the J gene TRBJ2-4, with TRBD2 as a possible D gene (5 bases). There are 15 residues in the CDR3. Looked up from germline, CDR1 is KGHSH and CDR2 is LQKENI. V lost 2 bases and J lost 6, with 14 bases in between. CDR3 region: CASSPGQEEVNIQYF. In DNA, the CDR3 is TGTGCCAGCTCACCAGGGCAAGAGGAGGTAAACATTCAGTACTTC.

The sample holds a few counts of this clonotype. The rearrangement links TRBV5-1 to TRBJ1-2, with 8 bases lining up with TRBD1. Germline values: CDR1 SGHRS, CDR2 YFSETQ. The CDR3 is 14 residues long. V shed 7 bases, J shed 0 bases, and the junction held 5 bases outside the gene matches. The CDR3 bases are TGCGCCAGCCGAAGGACAGGGCCTAACTATGGCTACACCTTC. It encodes CASRRTGPNYGYTF.

The V and J genes are TRBV4-1 and TRBJ2-7; 7 bases align to TRBD1. The CDR3 is made up of 14 amino acids. Germline CDR1 is MGHRA and CDR2 is YSYEKL. Trimming took 0 bases from V and 2 from J; bases not matched to a gene: 1. The CDR3 nucleotides read TGCGCCAGCAGCCAAGAGGACAGGCCCTACGAGCAGTACTTC. Residues: CASSQEDRPYEQYF.

This clonotype showed up just a few times. This sequence joins TRBV15 and TRBJ2-1; D remains unclear. V was shortened by 3 bases and J by 7 bases, with 22 bases between the two germline ends. The germline V gene encodes CDR1 LNHNV and CDR2 YYDKDF (reference sequence). This CDR3 region has 17 residues. The CDR3 protein is CATSSPPWAPGSNEQFF. In DNA form, the CDR3 reads TGTGCCACCAGCAGCCCTCCCTGGGCCCCAGGTAGTAATGAGCAGTTCTTC.